These 4 T cell receptor beta chains were all obtained from the same sample, sequenced in a study of shared clonotypes between healthy human individuals. Repertoires were generated with immunoSEQ multiplex PCR, while TCRdb's copy carries only in-frame clones and drops some. This repertoire shows roughly 1.5 million clones, 95% to 99% found once; its top ten account for roughly 0.45%. The specimen sequenced was naive CD4+ T cells sorted from blood. Subset indicated: CD45RA+ positively selected. These TCRs come from a man aged 25 to 40 in good health.

Details on this clone: Other DNA sequences in this specimen translate into the identical CDR3. The rearrangement uses TRBV6-1 and TRBJ1-5, with D possibly TRBD1 on 5 matching bases. Germline values: CDR1 MNHNS, CDR2 SASEGT. The CDR3 loop spans 13 amino acids. V was pared by 4 bases and J by 5 bases, with 9 bases between. CDR3 bases: TGTGCCAGCAGTGCCCAGGGTGATCAGCCCCAGCATTTT. This codes for CASSAQGDQPQHF.

The chain carries TRBV15 and TRBJ2-1; 8 bases agree with TRBD2. This CDR3 has 16 residues. Germline loops: CDR1 LNHNV, CDR2 YYDKDF (reference sequence). The junction had 5 bases not matched to a gene; V was cut back by 1 base and J by 3 bases. The CDR3 protein is CATSRVGTSLYNEQFF. CDR3 nucleotide sequence: TGTGCCACCAGCAGAGTTGGGACTAGTCTCTACAATGAGCAGTTCTTC.

The sample holds one count of this clone. The chain uses TRBV25-1 and TRBJ2-1; D is ambiguous. Trimming stripped 0 bases from V and 8 bases from J, with 8 bases between. Germline CDR1 MGHDK, CDR2 SYGVNS. The CDR3 has 13 residues. The CDR3 loop reads CASSEYFGHEQFF. The CDR3 region has the DNA TGTGCCAGCAGTGAATATTTCGGACATGAGCAGTTCTTC. The variable domain in full, completed from reference TRBV25-1 and TRBJ2-1, reads EADIYQTPRYLVIGTGKKITLECSQTMGHDKMYWYQQDPGMELHLIHYSYGVNSTEKGDLSSESTVSRIRTEHFPLTLESARPSHTSQYLCASSEYFGHEQFFGPGTRLTVL.

The V call is TRBV7-3, the J call TRBJ2-1; D is possibly TRBD2 (7 bases). V was shortened by 5 bases and J by 1 base, with 15 bases between the two germline ends. CDR1 SGHTA and CDR2 FQGTGA come from the germline V gene. The CDR3 runs to 16 residues. DNA for the CDR3: TGTGCCAGCAGCCCGGGGGGCCGCCAGTCCTACAATGAGCAGTTCTTC. Amino acid sequence: CASSPGGRQSYNEQFF.